This T cell receptor beta chain was retrieved from a study of T cells after somatic rescue of genetic block. This CDR3 spans 19 amino acids. With 1 base clipped from V and 5 bases from J, the junction kept 16 bases outside the gene matches. Germline V gives CDR1 LNHDA, CDR2 SQIVND (reference sequence). Sequencing was performed with immunoSEQ multiplex PCR; in TCRdb, only in-frame clones are kept and a portion is missing. The table lists 13,000 to 15,000 clones, approximately 72% of them singletons, with more than 20% in the top ten. This clonotype was obtained from a boy younger than 18. The sequenced sample consisted of peripheral blood mononuclear cells (PBMCs). This rearrangement joins TRBV19 to TRBJ2-7, with 11 nucleotides matching TRBD2. CDR3 bases: TGTGCCAGTAGTATAGCCCGGACTAGCGGGTCCTTTCGGGGTCACGAGCAGTACTTC. It codes for CASSIARTSGSFRGHEQYF.